The 11 T cell receptor beta chains below all came from one sample that was sequenced in a study of blood T cell repertoires in COVID-19. The repertoire was sequenced with immunoSEQ multiplex PCR; TCRdb's copy has only in-frame clones and lacks some. In the table there are a few hundred thousand clones, around 89% of which are singletons. Sequences were obtained from peripheral blood. All receptors come from a woman aged 25 to 45 who had recovered from COVID-19.

The chain links TRBV5-4 to TRBJ1-6; no definite D call. V lost 4 bases to trimming and J lost 10 bases, with 18 bases between them. The CDR3 has 15 amino acids. CDR1 is SGHNT, CDR2 YYREEE, per germline (reference sequence). CDR3 bases: TGTGCCAGCAGCCAAGGAGGAGTCAGTGAGTCACCCCTCCACTTT. Amino acids: CASSQGGVSESPLHF.

The chain carries TRBV25-1 and TRBJ1-6; maybe TRBD1 (5 bases). Germline CDR1 reads MGHDK; CDR2 reads SYGVNS. Trimming cost V 5 bases and J 3 bases, with 14 bases left between them. This CDR3 is 16 amino acids long. Here the CDR3 DNA reads TGTGCCAGCAGTCCAAGGACGGGACTCTATAATTCACCCCTCCACTTT. Translated: CASSPRTGLYNSPLHF.

The chain joins TRBV27 to TRBJ2-5; D may be TRBD1 (6 bases). Between the trimmed V and J ends, which lost 5 bases and 7 bases, there was a span of 17 bases. This CDR3 comprises 14 residues. Germline assignment: CDR1 MNHEY and CDR2 SMNVEV (reference sequence). This chain's CDR3 is CASSPPPGGATQYF. In DNA, the CDR3 is TGTGCCAGCAGTCCCCCCCCTGGGGGCGCGACCCAGTACTTC.

The CDR3 DNA reads as TGTGCCAGCAGCCAAGGGGTAGCAGAGTATACGCAGTATTTT. This gives the protein CASSQGVAEYTQYF. The V call is TRBV3-1 (or the pseudogene TRBV3-2), the J call TRBJ2-3; D gene ambiguous. V gave up 1 base and J gave up 7 bases, with 12 bases separating them. The germline gives CDR1 LGHDT, CDR2 YNNKEL (reference sequence). This CDR3 is built from 14 residues.

This chain uses TRBV6-2 or TRBV6-3 with TRBJ2-4, with no clear D. This CDR3 region has 15 residues. Germline CDR1 and CDR2: MNHEY and SVGEGT. Trimming left V 2 bases short and J 0 bases short, with 8 bases between. In nucleotides, the CDR3 is TGTGCCAGCAGTTACCGCGCGGTAGCCAAAAACATTCAGTACTTC. It codes for CASSYRAVAKNIQYF.

The chain recombines TRBV5-1 with TRBJ1-1; 7 positions agree with TRBD1. CDR3 length equals 14 residues. Germline V CDR1 and CDR2: SGHRS, YFSETQ. V gave up 2 bases and J gave up 4 bases; unmatched junction bases: 5. This CDR3 reads CASSLQGFGTEAFF. The CDR3, as DNA: TGCGCCAGCAGCTTACAGGGGTTTGGCACTGAAGCTTTCTTT.

The chain combines TRBV6-2 or TRBV6-3 with TRBJ2-2; TRBD2 aligns across 8 bases. The length of the CDR3 is 15 residues. Trimming at V came to 5 bases and at J to 6 bases, leaving 8 bases not matched to a gene. Germline CDR1 MNHEY, CDR2 SVGEGT. The DNA of the CDR3 is TGTGCCAGCAGTCGCAGCCGGGGGGGCCCCGGGGAGCTGTTTTTT. Its translation is CASSRSRGGPGELFF.

On this clone: Other DNA sequences from this sample encode an identical CDR3 as well. The gene calls are TRBV30 and TRBJ1-5; TRBD1 agrees at 10 bases. The CDR3 runs 13 residues. CDR1 and CDR2 (germline): GTSNPN, SVGIG (reference sequence). Losses at the gene ends were 4 bases for V and 4 bases for J; bases not matched to a gene: 1. As DNA, the CDR3 is TGTGCCTGGAAGGGACAGGGGAATCAGCCCCAGCATTTT. The encoded protein is CAWKGQGNQPQHF.

This sequence joins TRBV29-1 and TRBJ2-5, with D uncertain. V shed 6 bases and J shed 0 bases, with 8 bases lying between them. From germline, CDR1 is SQVTM and CDR2 ANQGSEA. The CDR3 is 12 amino acids. CDR3: CSVVNYQETQYF. The DNA of the CDR3 is TGCAGCGTAGTGAACTACCAAGAGACCCAGTACTTC.

The chain uses TRBV2 and TRBJ1-3; 7 bases agree with TRBD1. Trimming cost V 6 bases and J 2 bases; bases outside gene matches: 4. Germline V lookup: CDR1 SNHLY, CDR2 FYNNEI. The CDR3 has 14 amino acids. The CDR3 spells CASRDREAGNTIYF. The CDR3 DNA reads as TGTGCCAGCAGAGACAGGGAGGCTGGAAACACCATATATTTT.

This clone was recorded once. J is TRBJ1-3 and V is TRBV7-9; 7 positions agree with TRBD1. Germline V CDR1 and CDR2: SEHNR, FQNEAQ (reference sequence). Trimming at V came to 6 bases and at J to 0 bases, leaving 14 bases not matched to a gene. This CDR3 region has 18 residues. This CDR3 is CASRHRDREPSSGNTIYF. The CDR3, as DNA: TGTGCCAGCAGACACCGCGACAGGGAACCCAGCTCTGGAAACACCATATATTTT.